This T cell receptor beta chain was sequenced in a study of human T cells and chemical hapten exposure. Across the whole study: Alopecia areata, totalis or universalis was found in mostly female patients.

Unique molecular identifiers were attached to individual cDNA molecules during library preparation. TCRdb re-called the RACE reads with MiXCR, one entry per CDR3 protein. The sample shows around 130,000 distinct CDR3 sequences, 10% to 12% of them seen only once. CDR3 length: 14 amino acids. Germline V gene data show CDR1 as SGHTA and CDR2 as FQGNSA. V was clipped by 5 bases and J by 7 bases; unmatched bases: 7. Specified time point: patch test 3, about 24 weeks after DPC sensitization. Treatment noted: therapeutic diphenylcyclopropenone sensitization with weekly scalp DPC. Blood collection happened ahead of applying each patch test. In this sample, this clonotype turned up many times. The antigen is not known. Findings of the study overall: Large CDR3 similarity clusters arose significantly more often from expanded TCRs than from controls.

This rearrangement joins TRBV7-2 to TRBJ2-2, with 7 positions matching TRBD1. The sequencing used whole blood, collected in connection with sensitization to the hapten diphenylcyclopropenone (DPC). The sequence came from a woman in her 50s with alopecia areata. Some clones in this sample may be carry-over from other donors' samples. Here the CDR3 DNA reads TGTGCCAGCAGCCAATACAGGGGCGTCGGGGAGCTGTTTTTT. Translating gives CASSQYRGVGELFF.